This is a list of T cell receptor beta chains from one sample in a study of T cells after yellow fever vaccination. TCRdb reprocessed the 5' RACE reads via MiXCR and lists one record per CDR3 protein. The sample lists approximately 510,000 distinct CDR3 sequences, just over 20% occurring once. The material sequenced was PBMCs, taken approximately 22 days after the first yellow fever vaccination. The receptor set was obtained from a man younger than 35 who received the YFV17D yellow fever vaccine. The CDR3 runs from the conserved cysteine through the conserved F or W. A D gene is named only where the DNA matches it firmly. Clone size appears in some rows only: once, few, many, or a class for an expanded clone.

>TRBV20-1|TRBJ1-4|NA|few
CSARTGLGEKLFF
TGCAGTGCTAGGACAGGCCTGGGTGAAAAACTGTTTTTT
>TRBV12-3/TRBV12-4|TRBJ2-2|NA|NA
CASSPIAAANTGELFF
TGTGCCAGCAGTCCAATAGCGGCGGCGAACACCGGGGAGCTGTTTTTT
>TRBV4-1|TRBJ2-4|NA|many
CASSRTQGLNNIQYF
TGCGCCAGCAGCCGAACCCAGGGGCTGAACAACATTCAGTACTTC
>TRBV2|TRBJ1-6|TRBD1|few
CARGRGREGNSPLHF
TGTGCCAGAGGGAGGGGGCGAGAGGGTAATTCACCCCTCCACTTT
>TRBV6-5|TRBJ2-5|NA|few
CASSYSYGALQETQYF
TGTGCCAGCAGTTACTCTTACGGGGCCCTTCAAGAGACCCAGTACTTC
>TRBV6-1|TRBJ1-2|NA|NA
CAIRGGEQGVYGYTF
TGTGCCATCCGGGGAGGGGAACAGGGAGTCTATGGCTACACCTTC
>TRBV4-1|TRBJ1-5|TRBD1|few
CASSQDPGGPQPQHF
TGCGCCAGCAGCCAAGATCCAGGGGGCCCTCAGCCCCAGCATTTT
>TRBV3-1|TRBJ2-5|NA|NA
CASSQEGQTQYF
TGTGCCAGCAGCCAAGAAGGACAGACCCAGTACTTC
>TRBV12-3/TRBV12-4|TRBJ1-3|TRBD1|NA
CASSSRSGTGSFSGNTIYF
TGTGCCAGCAGTTCTCGGTCGGGGACAGGCTCTTTCTCTGGAAACACCATATATTTT
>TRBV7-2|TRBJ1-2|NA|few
CASSLSTRGSYGYTF
TGTGCCAGCAGCTTATCAACTAGGGGAAGCTATGGCTACACCTTC
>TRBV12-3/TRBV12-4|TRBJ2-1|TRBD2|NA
CASSLRVAGGNEQFF
TGTGCCAGCAGTTTAAGAGTAGCGGGGGGCAATGAGCAGTTCTTC
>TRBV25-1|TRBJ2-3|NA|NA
CASKGRNTDTQYF
TGTGCCAGCAAGGGCCGAAACACAGATACGCAGTATTTT
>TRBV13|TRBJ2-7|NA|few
CASSLGPGGGRYEQYF
TGTGCCAGCAGCTTAGGCCCTGGGGGCGGAAGGTACGAGCAGTACTTC
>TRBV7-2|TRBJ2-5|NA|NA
CASSPRRDQETQYF
TGTGCCAGCAGCCCTCGGAGGGACCAAGAGACCCAGTACTTC
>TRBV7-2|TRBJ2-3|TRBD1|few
CASSAGQGKDTQYF
TGTGCCAGCAGCGCCGGACAGGGAAAAGATACGCAGTATTTT
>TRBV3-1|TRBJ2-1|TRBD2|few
CASSNPLAGGFYNEQFF
TGTGCCAGCAGCAACCCCTTAGCGGGGGGGTTCTACAATGAGCAGTTCTTC